Shown below are 25 T cell receptor beta chains from a single sample sequenced in a study of T-cell reconstitution after alpha-beta-depleted transplantation in children. During its preparation, the TCRbeta library received unique molecular identifiers. TCRdb used MiXCR to reprocess the PCR reads, holding one entry per CDR3 protein. The data show about a million distinct CDR3 sequences, about 30% seen once. Specimen: PBMCs, mostly from graft donor cells, collected 360 days after TCRalphabeta/CD19-depleted stem cell transplant. The receptors were gathered from a boy younger than two who had a stem cell transplant for SCID, so the T cells may come from the graft donor.

The rearrangement links TRBV2 to TRBJ2-3; D uncertain. Germline CDR1 SNHLY, CDR2 FYNNEI. There are 12 residues in the CDR3. The V end lost 1 base, the J end lost 6 bases, and 5 bases lay between the germline ends. CDR3 DNA sequence: TGTGCCAGCAGTGAAGGATGGGATACGCAGTATTTT. Protein product: CASSEGWDTQYF.

This clonotype showed up just a few times. J is TRBJ2-5 and V is TRBV4-2; 8 positions match TRBD2. Germline lookup yields CDR1 LGHNA and CDR2 YNFKEQ. The CDR3 spans 17 residues. The ends lost 0 bases at V and 4 bases at J; junction bases unmatched: 10. The CDR3 loop reads CASSQDFGWSGGETQYF. CDR3 nucleotides: TGTGCCAGCAGCCAAGACTTCGGATGGAGCGGGGGAGAGACCCAGTACTTC.

CDR3 sequence: CASTTLRVNTEAFF. CDR3 DNA sequence: TGTGCCAGCACTACACTGCGGGTGAACACTGAAGCTTTCTTT. The V call is TRBV12-3 or TRBV12-4, the J call TRBJ1-1, with D unresolved. The CDR3 sequence is 14 residues long. V dropped 7 bases and J dropped 0 bases, with 12 bases sitting between them.

The chain links TRBV6-1 to TRBJ2-7; 13 bases are a match to TRBD2. This CDR3 spans 13 amino acids. Germline CDR1 reads MNHNS; CDR2 reads SASEGT. V dropped 6 bases and J dropped 6; count of bases not matched to a gene: 2. CDR3 in DNA: TGTGCCAGCAGCCGGACTAGCGGGGGCGAGCAGTACTTC. It is translated as CASSRTSGGEQYF.

This clonotype was seen more than once but under ten times. The J gene is TRBJ2-7, the V gene TRBV11-2; a possible D gene is TRBD1 (5 bases). Trimming cost V 5 bases and J 6 bases, with 14 bases left between them. The length of the CDR3 is 13 residues. Germline V gene sequence: CDR1 SGHAT, CDR2 FQNNGV. The CDR3 loop reads CASSIRDSGEQYF. Here the CDR3 DNA reads TGTGCCAGCAGCATCAGGGATTCTGGCGAGCAGTACTTC.

This clonotype was recorded a few times. This rearrangement joins TRBV6-5 to TRBJ2-3, with D unresolved. Germline CDR1 is MNHEY and CDR2 is SVGAGI. The CDR3 contains 11 residues. V was trimmed by 8 bases and J by 4 bases, leaving 7 bases between them. CDR3 sequence (DNA): TGTGCCAGCGCCCGAGCAGATACGCAGTATTTT. Translating it yields CASARADTQYF.

This clonotype showed up just a few times. The CDR3, as DNA: TGTGCCAGCAGCTTAGCGCGGCTAGCCTTGGGAGATACGCAGTATTTT. This gives the protein CASSLARLALGDTQYF. The J gene is TRBJ2-3, the V gene TRBV7-2; D might be TRBD2 (5 bases). CDR3 length: 16 amino acids. V was clipped by 0 bases and J by 5 bases, with 15 bases between them. CDR1 and CDR2 from the germline V gene are SGHTA and FQGNSA.

The chain uses TRBV5-1 and TRBJ2-7; the match to TRBD2 covers 7 bases. J was trimmed by 3 bases and V by 6 bases; bases with no gene match: 9. Germline CDR1 reads SGHRS; CDR2 reads YFSETQ. The CDR3 is made up of 14 amino acids. The CDR3 bases are TGCGCCAGCAAGCCCGGGGGGACTTTCTACGAGCAGTACTTC. Translating gives CASKPGGTFYEQYF.

The chain has TRBV4-1 and TRBJ1-5; D gene ambiguous. V lost 0 bases and J 4 bases, leaving 10 bases between the germline ends. Germline CDR1 and CDR2: MGHRA and YSYEKL. This CDR3 has 15 residues. CDR3 loop: CASSQDHWENQPQHF. Here the CDR3 DNA reads TGCGCCAGCAGCCAAGATCACTGGGAAAATCAGCCCCAGCATTTT.

V gene TRBV5-1 combines with J gene TRBJ2-5, with D possibly TRBD2 on 6 matching bases. With 4 bases removed from V and 5 bases from J, the gap between germline ends came to 18 bases. CDR1 is SGHRS and CDR2 is YFSETQ in the germline V gene. This CDR3 region has 15 residues. The CDR3 DNA reads as TGCGCCAGCAGCCCTAGAGGAGGGGCGGCGGAGACCCAGTACTTC. Its protein product is CASSPRGGAAETQYF.

The gene calls are TRBV12-3 or TRBV12-4 and TRBJ2-3, with 7 bases identical to TRBD2. The V and J ends lost 6 bases and 0 bases, in that order; junction bases with no gene match: 6. The CDR3 runs 15 residues. The DNA of the CDR3 is TGTGCCAGCAGCCACGGGACTATTAGCACAGATACGCAGTATTTT. Translated, it gives CASSHGTISTDTQYF.

Only a few counts were recorded for this clonotype. The chain couples TRBV7-8 to TRBJ1-1; 7 nucleotides match TRBD1. The V and J ends lost 4 bases and 5 bases, in that order; junction bases with no gene match: 7. This CDR3 spans 14 amino acids. Germline V lookup: CDR1 SGHVS, CDR2 FQNEAQ. The DNA of the CDR3 is TGTGCCAGCAGCTCCAACAGGGGATGGACTGAAGCTTTCTTT. Protein sequence: CASSSNRGWTEAFF.

The chain carries TRBV12-3 or TRBV12-4 and TRBJ2-3; D unresolved. V was cut by 0 bases and J by 0 bases, with 13 bases left in between. The CDR3 consists of 17 residues. CDR3 coding DNA: TGTGCCAGCAGTTTAGCTGTGGGGTTCAGTAGCACAGATACGCAGTATTTT. Encoded protein: CASSLAVGFSSTDTQYF.

The chain has TRBV20-1 and TRBJ2-4, with 13 positions matching TRBD2. The CDR3 sequence is 20 residues long. Per the germline V gene, CDR1 is DFQATT and CDR2 is SNEGSKA (reference sequence). V trimming: 3 bases; J trimming: 0 bases; junction bases outside the gene matches: 14. The CDR3 DNA follows: TGCAGTGCTAGTAGAGGTCGGGGACTAGCGGGGAGTTTAGCCAAAAACATTCAGTACTTC. Encoded protein: CSASRGRGLAGSLAKNIQYF.

The V gene is TRBV20-1, the J gene TRBJ1-1; D unresolved. This CDR3 region has 14 residues. Germline-derived CDR1 and CDR2 are DFQATT and SNEGSKA (reference sequence). The germline V and J ends were trimmed by 2 bases and 5 bases, with 15 bases remaining between them. CDR3 sequence reads: CSARRRQIETEAFF. The DNA for the CDR3 is TGCAGTGCTAGACGGAGGCAGATCGAAACTGAAGCTTTCTTT.

This clonotype appeared many times. The V and J genes are TRBV24-1 and TRBJ2-2, with TRBD1 as a possible D gene (6 bases). The CDR3 totals 13 residues. CDR1 KGHDR and CDR2 SFDVKD come from the germline V gene. Trimming cost V 9 bases and J 6 bases, with 13 bases left between them. In nucleotides, the CDR3 is TGTGCCACCGGACCAGGGGCCCCCGGGGAGCTGTTTTTT. Encoded protein: CATGPGAPGELFF.

This clonotype was seen more than once but under ten times. The chain is built from TRBV5-1 and TRBJ2-7, with D maybe TRBD1 (6 bases). Trimming took off 1 base at V and 7 bases at J, with 12 bases between the two ends. This CDR3 has 13 amino acids. Per the germline V gene, CDR1 is SGHRS and CDR2 is YFSETQ. CDR3 in DNA: TGCGCCAGCAGCTTGACAGGGAAAACGGAGCAGTACTTC. As protein: CASSLTGKTEQYF.

V is TRBV5-5 and J is TRBJ2-5, with 9 bases that match TRBD2. Germline-derived CDR1 and CDR2 are SGHKS and YYEKEE (reference sequence). The V and J ends lost 0 bases and 5 bases, in that order; junction bases with no gene match: 5. CDR3 length equals 15 residues. CDR3 region: CASSLVSGGSETQYF. In DNA form, the CDR3 reads TGTGCCAGCAGCTTGGTTAGCGGGGGCTCTGAGACCCAGTACTTC. The entire variable domain, with the rest obtained from reference TRBV5-5 and TRBJ2-5, is as follows: DAGVTQSPTHLIKTRGQQVTLRCSPISGHKSVSWYQQVLGQGPQFIFQYYEKEERGRGNFPDRFSARQFPNYSSELNVNALLLGDSALYLCASSLVSGGSETQYFGPGTRLLVL.

This chain connects TRBV5-1 to TRBJ2-3; D call uncertain. Per the germline V gene, CDR1 is SGHRS and CDR2 is YFSETQ. The CDR3 covers 16 residues. Between the trimmed V and J ends, which lost 4 bases and 2 bases, there was a span of 17 bases. CDR3 nucleotides: TGCGCCAGCAGCCCGAGACCAAATCTTAACACAGATACGCAGTATTTT. Protein: CASSPRPNLNTDTQYF.

The chain carries TRBV4-2 and TRBJ2-1; D ambiguous. The CDR3 extends over 14 amino acids. V gave up 0 bases and J gave up 10 bases, with 13 bases separating them. CDR1 is LGHNA, CDR2 YNFKEQ, per germline. Here the CDR3 reads CASSQDEAPIEQFF. DNA for the CDR3: TGTGCCAGCAGCCAAGATGAGGCCCCCATCGAGCAGTTCTTC.

The chain couples TRBV9 to TRBJ2-1; 10 bases are a match to TRBD1. Germline V gives CDR1 SGDLS, CDR2 YYNGEE. CDR3 length: 15 residues. After removal of 2 bases from V and 8 bases from J, the junction contained 7 bases not matched to a gene. The CDR3 sequence is CASSVMTGGSDEQFF. In nucleotides, the CDR3 is TGTGCCAGCAGCGTTATGACAGGGGGCAGCGATGAGCAGTTCTTC.

V usage is TRBV4-1 and J usage is TRBJ2-7; 14 positions agree with TRBD2. CDR3 length: 15 amino acids. CDR1 is MGHRA and CDR2 is YSYEKL in the germline V gene. J lost 7 bases, V lost 5 bases, and 7 bases had no gene match. The CDR3 coding sequence is TGCGCCAGCAGCAAGGGACTAGCGGGGGCTGGGGAGCAGTACTTC. Amino acid sequence: CASSKGLAGAGEQYF.

The CDR3 loop reads CASSYPGMGVNTEAFF. Here the CDR3 DNA reads TGTGCCAGCAGTTACCCGGGTATGGGTGTGAACACTGAAGCTTTCTTT. J is TRBJ1-1 and V is TRBV6-5; no clear D. V was cut by 2 bases and J by 0 bases, with 13 bases left in between. The CDR3 loop spans 16 amino acids. The germline CDR1 and CDR2 sequences are MNHEY and SVGAGI.

This clonotype was counted a single time. DNA of the CDR3: TGTGCCAGCAGCCACCTACAAAAAAGGGGGAGGGAGACTGAAGCTTTCTTT. This encodes CASSHLQKRGRETEAFF. The J gene is TRBJ1-1, the V gene TRBV14; TRBD1 is a possible D gene (6 bases). Germline V gene lookup returns CDR1 SGHDN and CDR2 FVKESK. The CDR3 spans 17 residues. Trimming stripped 3 bases from V and 5 bases from J, with 22 bases between.

The genes are TRBV5-1 and TRBJ2-1; D is undetermined. This CDR3 is built from 15 residues. CDR1 is SGHRS, CDR2 YFSETQ, per germline. V gave up 6 bases and J gave up 1 base, with 14 bases separating them. DNA of the CDR3: TGCGCCAGCACTGCGGAGTCCGGGTCCTACAATGAGCAGTTCTTC. As protein: CASTAESGSYNEQFF.